Presented here are 26 T cell receptor beta chains from one specimen sequenced in a study of brain T cells in children with intractable seizures. Measured with immunoSEQ multiplex PCR; TCRdb has only the in-frame clones, and not every one. Here the sample spans tens of thousands of clones, approximately 90% being singletons. This sample comprised peripheral blood, obtained at surgery. The receptors derive from a girl aged 2-10 years with Rasmussen encephalitis and intractable seizures.

The CDR3 is CASSKGGWDQPQHF. The CDR3 region has the DNA TGTGCCAGCAGTAAGGGTGGATGGGATCAGCCCCAGCATTTT. The chain employs TRBV27 and TRBJ1-5; unclear D gene. The V and J ends lost 5 bases and 5 bases respectively, with 13 bases between them. The CDR3 extends over 14 amino acids. Germline V gene data show CDR1 as MNHEY and CDR2 as SMNVEV (reference sequence).

About this clone itself: One junction end disagrees with the germline gene, perhaps due to a read error. The chain carries TRBV18 and TRBJ2-1, with D maybe TRBD1 (6 bases). The CDR3 loop spans 15 amino acids. Germline assignment: CDR1 KGHSH and CDR2 LQKENI. CDR3 nucleotide sequence: TGTTCCAGCTCACCATCTGAAGGGGGCTACAATGAGCAGTTCTTC. Translation: CSSSPSEGGYNEQFF.

This clone was counted a single time. V is TRBV12-3 or TRBV12-4 and J is TRBJ1-1; D not certain. V lost 5 bases and J 6 bases, leaving 13 bases between the germline ends. This CDR3 spans 13 amino acids. CDR3 nucleotide sequence: TGTGCCAGCAGTCCCACACTGAAGGCTGAAGCTTTCTTT. This gives the protein CASSPTLKAEAFF.

The sample holds a few counts of this clone. The V call is TRBV30, the J call TRBJ1-3; 10 nucleotides match TRBD1. The CDR3 sequence is 15 residues long. Germline-derived CDR1 and CDR2 are GTSNPN and SVGIG (reference sequence). The V and J ends lost 3 bases and 3 bases, in that order; junction bases with no gene match: 5. The CDR3 reads CAWRDRGIFGNTIYF. CDR3 in DNA: TGTGCCTGGAGGGACAGGGGGATTTTTGGAAACACCATATATTTT. Drawing the rest from reference TRBV30 and TRBJ1-3, the complete variable domain is SQTIHQWPATLVQPVGSPLSLECTVEGTSNPNLYWYRQAAGRGLQLLFYSVGIGQISSEVPQNLSASRPQDRQFILSSKKLLLSDSGFYLCAWRDRGIFGNTIYFGEGSWLTVV.

This chain links TRBV5-1 with TRBJ1-2; D gene uncertain. This CDR3 comprises 14 residues. V lost 0 bases and J lost 2, with 8 bases in between. Germline assignment: CDR1 SGHRS and CDR2 YFSETQ. The CDR3 coding sequence is TGCGCCAGCAGCTTGGCGACGGAAAACTATGGCTACACCTTC. Amino acids: CASSLATENYGYTF.

In this sample, this clone turned up once. V gene TRBV15 combines with J gene TRBJ2-3; weak D call: TRBD2 (6 bases). The CDR3 sequence is 15 residues long. Trimming stripped 3 bases from V and 0 bases from J, with 10 bases between. CDR1 is LNHNV and CDR2 is YYDKDF in the germline V gene (reference sequence). CDR3 loop: CATSSSGTSTDTQYF. As DNA, the CDR3 is TGTGCCACCAGCAGTTCTGGGACTAGCACAGATACGCAGTATTTT.

The genes are TRBV5-6 and TRBJ1-6; weak D call: TRBD1 (5 bases). This CDR3 spans 16 amino acids. Trimming removed 4 bases from V and 0 bases from J, with 11 bases in between. CDR1 is SGHDT, CDR2 YYEEEE, per germline. CDR3 residues: CASSPGPISYNSPLHF. The CDR3 DNA reads TGTGCCAGCAGCCCAGGGCCCATCTCCTATAATTCACCCCTCCACTTT.

V is TRBV29-1 and J is TRBJ2-2, with 7 bases identical to TRBD2. This CDR3 has 13 residues. Trimming cost V 6 bases and J 0 bases; bases outside gene matches: 1. The germline gives CDR1 SQVTM, CDR2 ANQGSEA. CDR3 in amino acids: CSVSGANTGELFF. The CDR3 nucleotides read TGCAGCGTAAGCGGGGCGAACACCGGGGAGCTGTTTTTT.

This chain joins TRBV11-3 and TRBJ2-6; D is uncertain. Germline-derived CDR1 and CDR2 are SGHNT and YENEEA. Trimming pared 8 bases from V and 0 bases from J, leaving 11 bases between. This CDR3 comprises 15 residues. The CDR3 DNA sequence: TGTGCCAGCCATGGCCGGAACTCTGGGGCCAACGTCCTGACTTTC. Amino acids: CASHGRNSGANVLTF.

V gene TRBV6-5 combines with J gene TRBJ1-6; D perhaps matches TRBD1 (5 bases). The V gene lost 8 bases and the J gene lost 4 bases, with 12 bases spanning the gap. Germline CDR1 is MNHEY and CDR2 is SVGAGI. The CDR3 extends over 14 amino acids. For the CDR3, the DNA is TGTGCCAGCCATCCGGGGGAATATAATTCACCCCTCCACTTT. Translated, it gives CASHPGEYNSPLHF.

The chain carries TRBV6-6 and TRBJ1-6; D call uncertain. V was trimmed by 6 bases and J by 13 bases, leaving 16 bases between them. Germline-derived CDR1 and CDR2 are MNHNY and SVGAGI (reference sequence). This CDR3 is built from 13 residues. The CDR3 sequence: CASRSGWTGPLHF. The CDR3 DNA reads TGTGCCAGCAGAAGCGGCTGGACGGGGCCCCTCCACTTT.

The chain recombines TRBV28 with TRBJ1-1, with 9 bases fitting TRBD1. CDR1 is MDHEN, CDR2 SYDVKM, per germline. This CDR3 comprises 14 residues. CDR3 residues: CASFDDRGDTEAFF. In DNA form, the CDR3 reads TGTGCGAGCTTCGATGACAGGGGGGACACTGAAGCTTTCTTT.

The rearrangement joins TRBV6-5 to TRBJ1-1, with TRBD1 identical over 10 bases. V lost 7 bases and J lost 10; bases outside the gene matches: 12. The CDR3 loop spans 14 amino acids. CDR1 is MNHEY, CDR2 SVGAGI, per germline. CDR3 nucleotide sequence: TGTGCCAGCAATGCCGGGACAGGGGCCAGGGGAGCTTTCTTT. Translating gives CASNAGTGARGAFF.

V and J are TRBV6-5 and TRBJ2-4; possible D gene TRBD2, 7 bases. This CDR3 contains 15 residues. Trimming shortened V by 2 bases and J by 5 bases, and 13 bases separated the two germline ends. Germline-derived CDR1 and CDR2 are MNHEY and SVGAGI. The CDR3 region has the DNA TGTGCCAGCAGTTACGGGGGGGCTGGCCAAAACATTCAGTACTTC. Amino acid sequence: CASSYGGAGQNIQYF.

This clone was seen just once. V is TRBV19 and J is TRBJ1-1; D uncertain. V lost 4 bases to trimming and J lost 4 bases, with 16 bases between them. Per the germline V gene, CDR1 is LNHDA and CDR2 is SQIVND (reference sequence). This CDR3 comprises 15 residues. CDR3 nucleotides: TGTGCCAGTAGTAGCTACTGCAGTTATATCACTGAAGCTTTCTTT. Its translation is CASSSYCSYITEAFF.

The genes are TRBV19 and TRBJ1-5; maybe TRBD1 (6 bases). The CDR3 length is 14 residues. The germline CDR1 and CDR2 sequences are LNHDA and SQIVND (reference sequence). V lost 0 bases and J lost 4, with 7 bases in between. For the CDR3, the DNA is TGTGCCAGTAGTATAGAGGGGGCGAATCAGCCCCAGCATTTT. Encoded protein: CASSIEGANQPQHF.

This clone was counted at least ten times. V and J are TRBV15 and TRBJ2-1; 14 bases agree with TRBD2. V gave up 0 bases and J gave up 8 bases; unmatched junction bases: 6. CDR1 is LNHNV, CDR2 YYDKDF, per germline (reference sequence). The length of the CDR3 is 17 residues. The CDR3 region is CATSRDKGLAGDDEQFF. Written as DNA, the CDR3 is TGTGCCACCAGCAGAGATAAGGGACTAGCGGGAGATGATGAGCAGTTCTTC.

V usage is TRBV6-5 and J usage is TRBJ1-1; 7 nucleotides agree with TRBD1. The V and J ends lost 5 bases and 7 bases, in that order; junction bases with no gene match: 7. In germline, CDR1 is MNHEY, CDR2 SVGAGI. The CDR3 is made up of 13 amino acids. As DNA, the CDR3 is TGTGCCAGCAGTAGACAGGGATGGAATGAAGCTTTCTTT. It yields the protein CASSRQGWNEAFF.

Comment on this clone: Other nucleotide sequences in the sample specify the same CDR3. J is TRBJ2-1 and V is TRBV20-1, with D tentatively TRBD2 (6 bases). V was trimmed by 3 bases and J by 9 bases, leaving 6 bases between them. This CDR3 has 10 amino acids. Germline V CDR1 and CDR2: DFQATT, SNEGSKA (reference sequence). For the CDR3, the DNA is TGCAGTGCTAGCGGGGGTGAGCAGTTCTTC. It translates to CSASGGEQFF.

This chain uses TRBV25-1 with TRBJ1-2; weak D call: TRBD1 (5 bases). This CDR3 contains 15 residues. CDR1 is MGHDK, CDR2 SYGVNS, per germline. V was pared by 2 bases and J by 0 bases, with 10 bases between. DNA of the CDR3: TGTGCCAGCAGTGAACTTGGGACGGCTAACTATGGCTACACCTTC. Translating gives CASSELGTANYGYTF.

The V call is TRBV11-2, the J call TRBJ1-1, with a possible D match to TRBD1 (6 bases). CDR1 and CDR2 (germline): SGHAT, FQNNGV. Trimming shortened V by 0 bases and J by 4 bases, and 9 bases separated the two germline ends. The CDR3 extends over 14 amino acids. CDR3 DNA: TGTGCCAGCAGCTTAGAGGGGGCAGGCACTGAAGCTTTCTTT. Translating gives CASSLEGAGTEAFF.

CDR3 residues: CAWSRGTDTQYF. CDR3 coding DNA: TGTGCCTGGAGTAGGGGCACAGATACGCAGTATTTT. The V call is TRBV30, the J call TRBJ2-3; D not resolved. The CDR3 extends over 12 amino acids. Germline V gene sequence: CDR1 GTSNPN, CDR2 SVGIG (reference sequence). Trimming stripped 2 bases from V and 1 base from J, with 4 bases between.

The chain is built from TRBV18 and TRBJ1-1; tentatively, D is TRBD1 (5 bases). Germline lookup yields CDR1 KGHSH and CDR2 LQKENI. Trimming took 6 bases from V and 1 from J, leaving 12 bases between them. CDR3 length equals 14 residues. The CDR3 reads CASSMTVRNTEAFF. In DNA, the CDR3 is TGTGCCAGCTCCATGACAGTTAGGAACACTGAAGCTTTCTTT.

V gene TRBV9 combines with J gene TRBJ2-6; 11 bases are shared with TRBD2. The V gene end was trimmed by 3 bases and the J gene end by 1 base; junction bases not matched to a gene: 6. Per germline, CDR1 SGDLS and CDR2 YYNGEE. This CDR3 region has 18 residues. The CDR3 is CASSGTSGGWSGANVLTF. The CDR3 DNA reads as TGTGCCAGCAGCGGAACTAGCGGGGGATGGTCTGGGGCCAACGTCCTGACTTTC.

The CDR3 sequence is CASSPDLVDEQFF. Written as DNA, the CDR3 is TGTGCCAGCAGCCCCGATCTAGTCGATGAGCAGTTCTTC. V gene TRBV9 combines with J gene TRBJ2-1; D gene unclear. The CDR3 runs to 13 residues. With 4 bases removed from V and 8 bases from J, the gap between germline ends came to 13 bases. CDR1 is SGDLS and CDR2 is YYNGEE in the germline V gene.

The chain carries TRBV6-5 and TRBJ2-2; D is unresolved. Trimming shortened V by 2 bases and J by 4 bases, and 5 bases separated the two germline ends. Germline V gene sequence: CDR1 MNHEY, CDR2 SVGAGI. The CDR3 contains 13 residues. The CDR3 sequence: CASSYLGTGELFF. CDR3 in DNA: TGTGCCAGCAGTTACCTCGGCACCGGGGAGCTGTTTTTT.